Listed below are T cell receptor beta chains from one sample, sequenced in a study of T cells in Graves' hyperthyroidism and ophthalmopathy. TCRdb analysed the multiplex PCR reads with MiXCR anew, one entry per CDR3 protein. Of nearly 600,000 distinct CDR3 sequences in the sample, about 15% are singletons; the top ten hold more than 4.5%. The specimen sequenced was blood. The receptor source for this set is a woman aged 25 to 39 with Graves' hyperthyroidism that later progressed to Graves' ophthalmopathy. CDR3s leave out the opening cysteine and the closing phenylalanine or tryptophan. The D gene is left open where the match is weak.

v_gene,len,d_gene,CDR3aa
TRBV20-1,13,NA,SARAGNARGNTIY
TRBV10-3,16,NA,AISESTWERFDTGELF
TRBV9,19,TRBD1,ASSVATKVGTGASGANVLT
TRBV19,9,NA,ASSMRNTIY
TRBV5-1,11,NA,ASSLGAREELF
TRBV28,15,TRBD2,ASSFRLAGRLYNEQF
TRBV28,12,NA,ASSPGWGKDTQY
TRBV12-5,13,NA,ASTVGDTPPDTQY
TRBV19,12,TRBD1,ASSMRQGGTEAF
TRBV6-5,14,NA,ASSYSGESSYNEQF
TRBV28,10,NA,ASSSLASQRY
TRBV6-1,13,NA,ASSSPPAANNEQY
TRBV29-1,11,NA,SVRIGLNTEAF
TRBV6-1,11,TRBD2,ASGTSGIDEQF
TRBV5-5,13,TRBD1,ASSGGQGSYNEQF
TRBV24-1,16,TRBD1,ATSDSPGQGAQADTQY
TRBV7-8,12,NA,ASSLGYLNYEQY
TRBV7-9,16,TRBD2,ASSPQQLKREGSYEQH
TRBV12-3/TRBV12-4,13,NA,ASSGGPLNTDTQY
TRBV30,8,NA,AWSVHEQF
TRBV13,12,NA,ASSPRQPYSPLH
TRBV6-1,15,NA,ASSGDGRSSYNSPLH
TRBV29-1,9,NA,SAQGLYGYT
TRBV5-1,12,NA,ASSSSDSTDTQY
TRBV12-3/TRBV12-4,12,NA,ASSLPGSNYGYT
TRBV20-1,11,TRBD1,SALQGALGEAF
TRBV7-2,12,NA,ASSLSQETGELF
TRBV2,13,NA,ASRYRDTNVYGYT
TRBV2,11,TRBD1,ASNLDRGNTIY
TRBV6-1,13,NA,ASRGVAAGDTEAF
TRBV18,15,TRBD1,ASSPGPGTAFSDTQY
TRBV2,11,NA,ASSENRYQPQH
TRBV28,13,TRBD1,ASSAPPQGQDGYT
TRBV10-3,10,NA,AISGSTAELF
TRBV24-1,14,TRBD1,ATSDPGQGKGNEQF
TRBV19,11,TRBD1,ASMEGAGTEAF
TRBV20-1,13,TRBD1,SDPRGRVGTGELF
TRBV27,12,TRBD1,ASNSGTGREKLF
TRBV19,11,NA,ASSIGAEETQY
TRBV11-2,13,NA,ASSFEGSNTGELF
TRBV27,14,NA,ASSLPEGSSYNEQF
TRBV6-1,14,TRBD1,ASRRPTGAGDTEAF
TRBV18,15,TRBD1,ASSPDFTGGFVRGYT
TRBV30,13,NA,AWSPGQKMNTEAF
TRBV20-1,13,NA,SARDLELWDTEAF
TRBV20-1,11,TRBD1,SARGTGSDEQF
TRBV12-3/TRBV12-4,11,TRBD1,ASRLTGNYGYT
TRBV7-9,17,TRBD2,ASSRVTSGRAPTYNEQF